This is a list of T cell receptor beta chains from one sample in a study of T cell responses to AZD1222 COVID-19 vaccine. Sequencing was performed with immunoSEQ multiplex PCR; in TCRdb, only in-frame clones are kept and a portion is missing. Among roughly 150,000 clones listed, 85% to 95% were seen once. The sample was peripheral blood, taken on day 0 of AZD1222 vaccination. The receptors were sampled from an adult in good health. The conserved cysteine and the conserved F or W are not part of the CDR3 here. Each record gives: CDR3 protein, J gene, V gene.

CDR3: ASSFGERDVSDTQY; J: TRBJ2-3; V: TRBV11-3
CDR3: ASKRQVDSIGYT; J: TRBJ1-2; V: TRBV19
CDR3: ASSDRRDGQHYEQY; J: TRBJ2-7; V: TRBV9
CDR3: AWSRTGAPNQPQH; J: TRBJ1-5; V: TRBV30
CDR3: ASRQDGNNEQF; J: TRBJ2-1; V: TRBV6-5
CDR3: ASSQIAGRPYEQY; J: TRBJ2-7; V: TRBV4-2
CDR3: ASSLLGGTVQGEIYGYT; J: TRBJ1-2; V: TRBV5-6
CDR3: ASAYTGTYAPLH; J: TRBJ1-6; V: TRBV6-5
CDR3: ASSLANYGYT; J: TRBJ1-2; V: TRBV5-6
CDR3: ASSLAAPRGTEAF; J: TRBJ1-1; V: TRBV5-1
CDR3: ASSLGQETQY; J: TRBJ2-5; V: TRBV11-2
CDR3: ASSTGLAGRDTQY; J: TRBJ2-3; V: TRBV19
CDR3: ASSLTLGFNTEAF; J: TRBJ1-1; V: TRBV5-8
CDR3: ASSLDRGLGQPQH; J: TRBJ1-5; V: TRBV7-8
CDR3: ASSLGSGEGETQY; J: TRBJ2-5; V: TRBV19
CDR3: ASSLSAGPYNEQF; J: TRBJ2-1; V: TRBV7-3
CDR3: ASSQDRGQPQH; J: TRBJ1-5; V: TRBV5-1
CDR3: ASSLETGGMHWYGYT; J: TRBJ1-2; V: TRBV5-1
CDR3: ASSPGVGGYEQY; J: TRBJ2-7; V: TRBV18
CDR3: ASSYDWHVNTEAF; J: TRBJ1-1; V: TRBV6-2/TRBV6-3
CDR3: ASSQVLRAYNEQF; J: TRBJ2-1; V: TRBV27
CDR3: ASSIPQGATDTQY; J: TRBJ2-3; V: TRBV19
CDR3: AISEGIATNEKLF; J: TRBJ1-4; V: TRBV10-3
CDR3: ASSWGRVGEQF; J: TRBJ2-1; V: TRBV6-2/TRBV6-3
CDR3: ASSSTGPSNQPQH; J: TRBJ1-5; V: TRBV28
CDR3: ATSADGLAGSDTQY; J: TRBJ2-3; V: TRBV24-1
CDR3: ASSRWGPRVTEAF; J: TRBJ1-1; V: TRBV19
CDR3: ASSRGTVRGYGYT; J: TRBJ1-2; V: TRBV19
CDR3: ASSQVSGTGELF; J: TRBJ2-2; V: TRBV4-2
CDR3: ASRGPGQGPTSYEQY; J: TRBJ2-7; V: TRBV2
CDR3: ASSSGGGYT; J: TRBJ1-2; V: TRBV6-5